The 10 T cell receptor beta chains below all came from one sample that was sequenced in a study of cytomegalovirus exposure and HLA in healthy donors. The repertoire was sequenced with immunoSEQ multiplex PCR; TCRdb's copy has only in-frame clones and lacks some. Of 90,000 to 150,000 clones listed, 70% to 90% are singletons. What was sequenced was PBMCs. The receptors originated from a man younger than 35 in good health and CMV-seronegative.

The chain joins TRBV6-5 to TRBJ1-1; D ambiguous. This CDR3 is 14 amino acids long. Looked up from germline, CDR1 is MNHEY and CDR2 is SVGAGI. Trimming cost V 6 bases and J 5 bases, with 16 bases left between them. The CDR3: CASRPNSFGTEAFF. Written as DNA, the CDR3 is TGTGCCAGCAGGCCAAACTCCTTTGGTACTGAAGCTTTCTTT.

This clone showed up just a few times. Here the CDR3 reads CASRPWGDTGELFF. The CDR3 DNA sequence: TGTGCCAGCCGGCCGTGGGGGGACACCGGGGAGCTGTTTTTT. The chain couples TRBV6-1 to TRBJ2-2; D may be TRBD2 (6 bases). This CDR3 region has 14 residues. Germline values: CDR1 MNHNS, CDR2 SASEGT. Trimming removed 8 bases from V and 3 bases from J, with 13 bases in between.

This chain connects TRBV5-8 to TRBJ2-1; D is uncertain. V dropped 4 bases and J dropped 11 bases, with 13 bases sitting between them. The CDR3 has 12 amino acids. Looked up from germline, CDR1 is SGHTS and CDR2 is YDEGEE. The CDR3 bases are TGTGCCAGCAGCGCATATTTTGGGCAGCAGTTCTTC. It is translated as CASSAYFGQQFF.

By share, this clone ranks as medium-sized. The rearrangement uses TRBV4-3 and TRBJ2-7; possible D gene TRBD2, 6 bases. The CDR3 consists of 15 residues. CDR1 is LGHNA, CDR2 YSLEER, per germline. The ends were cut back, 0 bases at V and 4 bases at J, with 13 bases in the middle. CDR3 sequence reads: CASSQDRRSGYEQYF. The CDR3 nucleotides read TGCGCCAGCAGCCAAGATCGAAGGAGCGGGTACGAGCAGTACTTC.

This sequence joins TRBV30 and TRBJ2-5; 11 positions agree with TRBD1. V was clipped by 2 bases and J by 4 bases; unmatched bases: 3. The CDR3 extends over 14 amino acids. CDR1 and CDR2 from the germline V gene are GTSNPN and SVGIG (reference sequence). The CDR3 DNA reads TGTGCCTGGAGTAGGACAGGGGGCGCAGAGACCCAGTACTTC. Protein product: CAWSRTGGAETQYF. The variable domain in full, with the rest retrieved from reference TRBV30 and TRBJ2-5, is SQTIHQWPATLVQPVGSPLSLECTVEGTSNPNLYWYRQAAGRGLQLLFYSVGIGQISSEVPQNLSASRPQDRQFILSSKKLLLSDSGFYLCAWSRTGGAETQYFGPGTRLLVL.

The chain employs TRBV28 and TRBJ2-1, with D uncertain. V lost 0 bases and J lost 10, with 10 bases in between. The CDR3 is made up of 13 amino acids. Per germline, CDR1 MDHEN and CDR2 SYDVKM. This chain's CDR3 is CASSLWAIREQFF. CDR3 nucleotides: TGTGCCAGCAGTTTATGGGCCATCAGGGAGCAGTTCTTC.

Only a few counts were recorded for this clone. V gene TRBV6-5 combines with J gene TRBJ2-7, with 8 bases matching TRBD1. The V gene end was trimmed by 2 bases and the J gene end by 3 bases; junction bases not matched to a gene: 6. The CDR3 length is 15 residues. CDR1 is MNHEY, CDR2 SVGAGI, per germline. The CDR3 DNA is TGTGCCAGCAGTTACATTCCCGGGACAGGCTACGAGCAGTACTTC. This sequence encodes CASSYIPGTGYEQYF.

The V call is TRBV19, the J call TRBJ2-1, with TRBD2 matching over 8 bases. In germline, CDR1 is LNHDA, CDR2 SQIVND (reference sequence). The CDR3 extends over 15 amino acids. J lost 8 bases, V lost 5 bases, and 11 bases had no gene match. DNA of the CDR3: TGTGCCAGTAGTTTTTTGCGGGAGGCGTCTGATGAGCAGTTCTTC. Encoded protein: CASSFLREASDEQFF.

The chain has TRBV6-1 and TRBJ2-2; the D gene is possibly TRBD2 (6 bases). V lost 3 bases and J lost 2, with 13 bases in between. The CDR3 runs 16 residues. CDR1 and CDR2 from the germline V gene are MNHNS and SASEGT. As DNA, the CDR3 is TGTGCCAGCAGTGACATTTCGGGACTCAACACCGGGGAGCTGTTTTTT. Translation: CASSDISGLNTGELFF.

The CDR3 loop is CASKRGGLTDTQYF. Here the CDR3 DNA reads TGTGCCAGTAAACGGGGGGGCCTTACAGATACGCAGTATTTT. This chain uses TRBV19 with TRBJ2-3, with 8 bases lining up with TRBD2. Germline V gene sequence: CDR1 LNHDA, CDR2 SQIVND (reference sequence). This CDR3 is 14 amino acids long. With 7 bases clipped from V and 3 bases from J, the junction kept 6 bases outside the gene matches.